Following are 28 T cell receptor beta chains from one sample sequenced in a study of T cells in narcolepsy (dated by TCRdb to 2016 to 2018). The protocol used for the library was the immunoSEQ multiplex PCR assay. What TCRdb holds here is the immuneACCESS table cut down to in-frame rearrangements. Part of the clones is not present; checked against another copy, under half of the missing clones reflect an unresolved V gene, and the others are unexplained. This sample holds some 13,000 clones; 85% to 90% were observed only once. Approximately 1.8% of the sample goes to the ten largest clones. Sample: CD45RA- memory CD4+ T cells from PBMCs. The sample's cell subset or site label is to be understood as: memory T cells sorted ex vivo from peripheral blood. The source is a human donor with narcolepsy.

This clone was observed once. The CDR3 region is CASSPGSTPGANVLTF. CDR3 coding DNA: TGCGCCAGCAGCCCAGGATCAACCCCGGGGGCCAACGTCCTGACTTTC. The chain links TRBV5-1 to TRBJ2-6, with D uncertain. CDR3 length equals 16 residues. The germline CDR1 and CDR2 sequences are SGHRS and YFSETQ. Trimming removed 4 bases at V and 4 bases at J, with 15 bases between.

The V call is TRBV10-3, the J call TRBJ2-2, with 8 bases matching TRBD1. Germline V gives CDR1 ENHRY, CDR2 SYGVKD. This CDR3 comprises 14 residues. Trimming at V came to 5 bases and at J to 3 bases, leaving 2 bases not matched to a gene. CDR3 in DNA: TGTGCCATCAGTCAGGGGGCAGACACCGGGGAGCTGTTTTTT. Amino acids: CAISQGADTGELFF.

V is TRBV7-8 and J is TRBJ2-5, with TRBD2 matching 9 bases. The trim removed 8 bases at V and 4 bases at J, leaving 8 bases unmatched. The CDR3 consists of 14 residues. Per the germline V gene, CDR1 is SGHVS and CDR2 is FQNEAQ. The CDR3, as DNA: TGTGCCAGCGGCGGGGGGGGACAGATAGAGACCCAGTACTTC. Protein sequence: CASGGGGQIETQYF.

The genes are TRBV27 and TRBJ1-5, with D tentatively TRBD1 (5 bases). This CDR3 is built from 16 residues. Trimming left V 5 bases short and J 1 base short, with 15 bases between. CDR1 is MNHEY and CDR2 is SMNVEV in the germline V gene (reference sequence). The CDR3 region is CASSPLGEGSNQPQHF. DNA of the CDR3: TGTGCCAGCAGTCCCTTGGGGGAGGGAAGCAATCAGCCCCAGCATTTT.

This chain's CDR3 is CASRRDSTPYEQYF. The CDR3 DNA reads as TGTGCCAGCAGGAGGGACAGCACCCCCTACGAGCAGTACTTC. The chain uses TRBV2 and TRBJ2-7; 7 bases match TRBD1. V lost 6 bases, J lost 2 bases, and 7 bases stayed unmatched. The CDR3 covers 14 residues. The germline V gene encodes CDR1 SNHLY and CDR2 FYNNEI.

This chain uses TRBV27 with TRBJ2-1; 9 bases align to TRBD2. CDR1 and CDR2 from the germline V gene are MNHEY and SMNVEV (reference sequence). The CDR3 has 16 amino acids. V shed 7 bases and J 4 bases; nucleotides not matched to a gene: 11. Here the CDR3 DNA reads TGTGCCAGCAATCGCCTAGCGGGACTAAGATACAATGAGCAGTTCTTC. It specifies CASNRLAGLRYNEQFF.

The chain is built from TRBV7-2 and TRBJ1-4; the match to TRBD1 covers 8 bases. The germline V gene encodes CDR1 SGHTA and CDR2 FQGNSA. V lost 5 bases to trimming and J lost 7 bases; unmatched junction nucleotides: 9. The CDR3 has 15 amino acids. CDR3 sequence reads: CASSSHGQGLEKLFF. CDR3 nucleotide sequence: TGTGCCAGCAGCAGCCATGGACAGGGTCTTGAAAAACTGTTTTTT.

The CDR3 region is CASSYSGANVLTF. CDR3 bases: TGTGCCAGCTCGTACTCTGGGGCCAACGTCCTGACTTTC. The chain carries TRBV18 and TRBJ2-6; no clear D. CDR1 is KGHSH and CDR2 is LQKENI in the germline V gene. This CDR3 is built from 13 residues. The ends were cut back, 6 bases at V and 0 bases at J, with 3 bases in the middle.

The CDR3: CASRGTGGDFNYGYTF. The DNA of the CDR3 is TGTGCCAGTAGGGGGACAGGGGGTGACTTTAACTATGGCTACACCTTC. V and J are TRBV19 and TRBJ1-2; 11 bases are shared with TRBD1. V dropped 6 bases and J dropped 1; count of bases not matched to a gene: 7. CDR3 size: 16 residues. Looked up from germline, CDR1 is LNHDA and CDR2 is SQIVND (reference sequence).

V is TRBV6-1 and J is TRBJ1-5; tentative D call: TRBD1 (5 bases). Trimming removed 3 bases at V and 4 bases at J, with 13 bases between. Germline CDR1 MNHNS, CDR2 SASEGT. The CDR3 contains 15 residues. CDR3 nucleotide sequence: TGTGCCAGCAGTGAGGGGCATCCGAGGAATCAGCCCCAGCATTTT. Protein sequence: CASSEGHPRNQPQHF.

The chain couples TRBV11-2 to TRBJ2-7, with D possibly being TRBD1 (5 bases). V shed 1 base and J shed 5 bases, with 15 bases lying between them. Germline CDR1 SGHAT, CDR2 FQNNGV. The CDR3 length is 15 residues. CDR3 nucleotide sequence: TGTGCCAGCAGCTTAGGCCGACAGAACGTCCACGAGCAGTACTTC. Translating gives CASSLGRQNVHEQYF.

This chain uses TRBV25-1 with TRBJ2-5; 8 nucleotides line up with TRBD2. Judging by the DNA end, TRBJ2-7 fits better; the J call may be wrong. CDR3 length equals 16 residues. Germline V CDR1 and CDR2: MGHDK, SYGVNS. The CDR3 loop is CASSEVREGRNYEQYF. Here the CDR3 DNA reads TGTGCCAGCAGTGAAGTCCGGGAGGGCCGAAACTACGAGCAGTACTTC.

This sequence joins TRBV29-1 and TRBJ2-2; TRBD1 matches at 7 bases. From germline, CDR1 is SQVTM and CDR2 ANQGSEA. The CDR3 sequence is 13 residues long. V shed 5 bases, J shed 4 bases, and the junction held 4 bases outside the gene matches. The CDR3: CSVIKGATGELFF. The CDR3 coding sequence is TGCAGCGTTATTAAGGGGGCCACCGGGGAGCTGTTTTTT.

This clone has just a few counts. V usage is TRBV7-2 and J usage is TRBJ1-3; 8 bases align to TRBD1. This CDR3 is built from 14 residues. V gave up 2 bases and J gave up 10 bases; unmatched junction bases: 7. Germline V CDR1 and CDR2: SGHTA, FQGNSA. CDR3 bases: TGTGCCAGCAGCTTACCAGGGGGCTCACGGACCATATATTTT. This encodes CASSLPGGSRTIYF.

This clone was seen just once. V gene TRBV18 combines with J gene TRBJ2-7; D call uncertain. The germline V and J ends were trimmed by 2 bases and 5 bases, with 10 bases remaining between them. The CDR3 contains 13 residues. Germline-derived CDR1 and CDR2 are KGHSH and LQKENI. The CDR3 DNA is TGTGCCAGCTCACCAAACCCTAAGAACGAGCAGTACTTC. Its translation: CASSPNPKNEQYF.

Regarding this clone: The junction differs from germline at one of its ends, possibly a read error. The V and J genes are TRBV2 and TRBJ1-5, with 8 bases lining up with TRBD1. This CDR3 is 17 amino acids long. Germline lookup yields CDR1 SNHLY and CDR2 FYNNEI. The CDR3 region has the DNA TGTGCCAACAGTGAAAGTGAGTGGACAGGGCGGTATCAGCCCCAGCATTTT. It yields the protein CANSESEWTGRYQPQHF.

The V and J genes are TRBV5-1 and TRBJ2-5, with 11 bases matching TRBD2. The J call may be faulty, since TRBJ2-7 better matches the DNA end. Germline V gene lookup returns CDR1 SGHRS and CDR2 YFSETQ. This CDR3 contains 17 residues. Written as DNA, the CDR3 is TGCGCCAGCAGCTTCGGGGTGGGGACTAGCGGCACCTACGAGCAGTACTTC. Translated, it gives CASSFGVGTSGTYEQYF.

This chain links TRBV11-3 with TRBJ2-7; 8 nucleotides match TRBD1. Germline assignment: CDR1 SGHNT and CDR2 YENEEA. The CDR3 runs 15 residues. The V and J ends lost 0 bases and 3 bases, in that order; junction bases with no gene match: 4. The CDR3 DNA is TGTGCCAGCAGCTTAGAGGCGGGACAGGTCTACGAGCAGTACTTC. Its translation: CASSLEAGQVYEQYF.

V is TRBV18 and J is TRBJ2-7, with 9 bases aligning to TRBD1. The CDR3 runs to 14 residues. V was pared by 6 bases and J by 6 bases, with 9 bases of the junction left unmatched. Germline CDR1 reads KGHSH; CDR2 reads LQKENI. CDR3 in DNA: TGTGCCAGCTCCATCCAACAGGGGGCCCGCGAGCAGTACTTC. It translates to CASSIQQGAREQYF.

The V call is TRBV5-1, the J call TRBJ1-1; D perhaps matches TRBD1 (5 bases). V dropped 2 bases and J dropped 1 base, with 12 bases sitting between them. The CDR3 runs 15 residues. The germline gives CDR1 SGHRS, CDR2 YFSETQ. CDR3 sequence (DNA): TGCGCCAGCAGCTTTCGGGGGTTGGGGAACACTGAAGCTTTCTTT. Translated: CASSFRGLGNTEAFF.

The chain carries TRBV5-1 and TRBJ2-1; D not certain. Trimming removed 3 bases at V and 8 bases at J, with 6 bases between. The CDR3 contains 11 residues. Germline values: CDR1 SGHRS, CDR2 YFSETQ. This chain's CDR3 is CASSYRYEQFF. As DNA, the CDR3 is TGCGCCAGCAGCTATAGATATGAGCAGTTCTTC.

CDR3 in DNA: TGCGCCAGCAGCTTGGGCGGAGGCGGCTACACCTTC. This codes for CASSLGGGGYTF. This sequence joins TRBV5-1 and TRBJ1-2; D ambiguous. In germline, CDR1 is SGHRS, CDR2 YFSETQ. The V end lost 0 bases, the J end lost 8 bases, and 8 bases lay between the germline ends. The CDR3 extends over 12 amino acids.

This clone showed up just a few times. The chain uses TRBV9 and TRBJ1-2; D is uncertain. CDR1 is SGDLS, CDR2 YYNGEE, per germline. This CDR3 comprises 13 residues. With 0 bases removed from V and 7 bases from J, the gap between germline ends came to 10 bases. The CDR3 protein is CASSVEGSTGYTF. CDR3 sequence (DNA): TGTGCCAGCAGCGTAGAAGGGAGTACTGGCTACACCTTC.

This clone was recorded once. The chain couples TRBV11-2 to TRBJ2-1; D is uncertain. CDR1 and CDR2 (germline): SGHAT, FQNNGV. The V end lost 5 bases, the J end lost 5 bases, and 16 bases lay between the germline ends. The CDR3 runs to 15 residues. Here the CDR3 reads CASSPLYSKDNEQFF. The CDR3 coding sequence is TGTGCCAGCAGCCCCCTGTATAGCAAGGACAATGAGCAGTTCTTC.

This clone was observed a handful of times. CDR3 nucleotides: TGTGCCAGCAGTTTAACAGGTTCCGCAACTAATGAAAAACTGTTTTTT. Translating it yields CASSLTGSATNEKLFF. The chain is built from TRBV28 and TRBJ1-4, with D perhaps TRBD1 (5 bases). Trimming cost V 2 bases and J 0 bases, with 10 bases left between them. The germline V gene encodes CDR1 MDHEN and CDR2 SYDVKM. The CDR3 has 16 amino acids.

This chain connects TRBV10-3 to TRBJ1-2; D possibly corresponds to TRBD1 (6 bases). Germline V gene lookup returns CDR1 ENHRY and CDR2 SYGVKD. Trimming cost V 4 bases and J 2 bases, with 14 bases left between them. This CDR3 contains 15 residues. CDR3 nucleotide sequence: TGTGCCATCAGTGCCCGTCCGGACAGCAACTATGGCTACACCTTC. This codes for CAISARPDSNYGYTF.

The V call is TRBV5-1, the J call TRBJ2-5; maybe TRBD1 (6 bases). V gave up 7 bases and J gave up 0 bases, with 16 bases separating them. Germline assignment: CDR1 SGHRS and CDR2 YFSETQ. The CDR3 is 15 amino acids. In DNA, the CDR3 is TGCGCCAGCGGCAGGGGACGGACGTACCAAGAGACCCAGTACTTC. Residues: CASGRGRTYQETQYF. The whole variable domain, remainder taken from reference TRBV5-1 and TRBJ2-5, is KAGVTQTPRYLIKTRGQQVTLSCSPISGHRSVSWYQQTPGQGLQFLFEYFSETQRNKGNFPGRFSGRQFSNSRSEMNVSTLELGDSALYLCASGRGRTYQETQYFGPGTRLLVL.

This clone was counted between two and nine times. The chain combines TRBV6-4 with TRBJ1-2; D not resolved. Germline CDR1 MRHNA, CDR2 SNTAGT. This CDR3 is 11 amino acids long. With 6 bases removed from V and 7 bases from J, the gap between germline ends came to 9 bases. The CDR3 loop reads CASRFSVGYTF. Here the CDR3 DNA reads TGTGCCAGCAGATTCTCAGTTGGCTACACCTTC.